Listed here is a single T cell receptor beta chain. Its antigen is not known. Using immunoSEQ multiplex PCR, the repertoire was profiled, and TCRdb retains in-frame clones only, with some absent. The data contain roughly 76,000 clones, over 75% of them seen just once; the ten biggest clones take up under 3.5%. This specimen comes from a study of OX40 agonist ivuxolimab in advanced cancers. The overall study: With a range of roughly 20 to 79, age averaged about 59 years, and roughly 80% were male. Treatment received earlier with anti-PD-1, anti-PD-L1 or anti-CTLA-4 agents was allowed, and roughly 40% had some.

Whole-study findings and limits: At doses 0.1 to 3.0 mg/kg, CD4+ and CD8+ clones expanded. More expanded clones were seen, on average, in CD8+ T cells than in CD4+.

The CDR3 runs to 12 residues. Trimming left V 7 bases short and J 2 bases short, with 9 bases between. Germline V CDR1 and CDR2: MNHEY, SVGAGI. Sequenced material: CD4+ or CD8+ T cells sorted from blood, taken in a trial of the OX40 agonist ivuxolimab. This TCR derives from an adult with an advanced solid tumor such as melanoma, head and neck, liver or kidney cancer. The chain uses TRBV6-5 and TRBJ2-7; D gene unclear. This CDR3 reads CASKFGAYEQYF. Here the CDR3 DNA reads TGTGCCAGCAAGTTTGGGGCCTACGAGCAGTACTTC.